The sample holds a few counts of the clone carrying this T cell receptor (beta chain). Germline V CDR1 and CDR2: SGHRS, YFSETQ. Trimming shortened V by 7 bases and J by 0 bases, and 12 bases separated the two germline ends. The length of the CDR3 is 14 residues. Methods used by the authors: Amplification with reference gene primers provided the estimates of nucleated cell counts. Here immunoSEQ multiplex PCR was the method, and the copy in TCRdb shows in-frame clones only, minus some. V and J calls and clone size are as listed in that table; D and trimming were resolved from the DNA. The sample lists about 50,000 clones, 70% to 90% occurring once. The data originate from a study of blood T cell repertoires in COVID-19. Across the study: COVID-19 samples from acute and convalescent phases originated in the United States, Italy and Spain. PBMCs, B-cell-depleted T cells, or T cells were the source of the cDNA or gDNA that made up the material.

V and J are TRBV5-1 and TRBJ2-3; a weak D match, TRBD1 (6 bases). The specimen was peripheral blood. The sequence was collected from a human donor in a cohort sampled during active COVID-19. Here the CDR3 DNA reads TGCGCCAGCGTCCAGGGGCCTAGCACAGATACGCAGTATTTT. Protein sequence: CASVQGPSTDTQYF.